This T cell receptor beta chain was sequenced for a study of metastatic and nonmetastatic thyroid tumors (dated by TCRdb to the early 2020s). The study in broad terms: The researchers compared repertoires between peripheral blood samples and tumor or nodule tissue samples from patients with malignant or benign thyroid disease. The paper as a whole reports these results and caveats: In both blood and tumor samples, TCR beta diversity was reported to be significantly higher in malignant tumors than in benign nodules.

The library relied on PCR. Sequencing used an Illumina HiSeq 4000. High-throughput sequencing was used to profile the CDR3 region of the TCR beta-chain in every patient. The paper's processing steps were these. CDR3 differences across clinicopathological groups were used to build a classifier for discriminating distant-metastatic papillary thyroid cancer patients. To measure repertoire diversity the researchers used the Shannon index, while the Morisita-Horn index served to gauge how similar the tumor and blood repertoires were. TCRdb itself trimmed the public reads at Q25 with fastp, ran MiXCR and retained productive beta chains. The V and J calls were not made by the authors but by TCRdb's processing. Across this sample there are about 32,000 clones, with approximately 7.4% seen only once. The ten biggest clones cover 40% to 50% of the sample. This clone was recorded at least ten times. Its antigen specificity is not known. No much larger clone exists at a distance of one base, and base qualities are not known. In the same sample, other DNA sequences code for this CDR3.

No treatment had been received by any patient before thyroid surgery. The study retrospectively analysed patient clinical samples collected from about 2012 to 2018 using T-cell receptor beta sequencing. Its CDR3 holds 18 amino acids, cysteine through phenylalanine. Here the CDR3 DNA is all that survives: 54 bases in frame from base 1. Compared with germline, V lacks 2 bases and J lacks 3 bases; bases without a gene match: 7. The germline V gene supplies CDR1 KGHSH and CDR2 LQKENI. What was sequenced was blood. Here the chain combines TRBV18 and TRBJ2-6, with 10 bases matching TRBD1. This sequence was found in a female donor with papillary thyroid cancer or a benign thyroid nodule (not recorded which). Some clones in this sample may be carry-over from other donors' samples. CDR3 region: CASSPSTGGRSGANVLTF. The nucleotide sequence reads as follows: TGTGCCAGCTCACCATCGACAGGGGGCAGGAGTGGGGCCAACGTCCTGACTTTC.